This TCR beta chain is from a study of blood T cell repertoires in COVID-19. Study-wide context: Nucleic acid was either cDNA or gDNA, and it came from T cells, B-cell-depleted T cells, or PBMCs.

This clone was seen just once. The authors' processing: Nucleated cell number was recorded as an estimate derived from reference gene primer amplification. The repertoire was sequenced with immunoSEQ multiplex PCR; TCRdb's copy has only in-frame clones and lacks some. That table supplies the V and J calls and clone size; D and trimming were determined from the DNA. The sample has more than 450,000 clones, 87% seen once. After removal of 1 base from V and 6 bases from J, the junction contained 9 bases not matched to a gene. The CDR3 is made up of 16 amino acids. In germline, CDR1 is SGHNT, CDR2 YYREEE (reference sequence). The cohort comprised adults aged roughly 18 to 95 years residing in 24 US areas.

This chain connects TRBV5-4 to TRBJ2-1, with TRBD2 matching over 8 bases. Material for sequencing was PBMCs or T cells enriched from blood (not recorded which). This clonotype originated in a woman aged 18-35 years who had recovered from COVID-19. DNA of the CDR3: TGTGCCAGCAGCTTGTGGACGGGGGGGCTGGGCAATGAGCAGTTCTTC. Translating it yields CASSLWTGGLGNEQFF.